This T cell receptor beta chain was recovered during a study of shared clonotypes between healthy human individuals. Findings and caveats of the study: Expectations were that clonotype sharing among donors would be affected by sequencing depth.

As for this clone: Its antigen is unidentified.

The protocol was immunoSEQ multiplex PCR, while the TCRdb copy is restricted to in-frame clones and leaves out a portion. Among 600,000 or so clones, roughly 98% were seen once, and the ten largest hold 0.3%. Naive CD8 cells lacked CD45RO and underwent positive selection for CCR7, leaving out terminally differentiated effector memory CD45RA+ cells. All donors were healthy HIV-negative adults lacking recent acute infections or vaccinations. The donor cohort consisted entirely of Caucasian adults residing in Nashville, Tennessee. With 5 bases removed from V and 2 bases from J, the gap between germline ends came to 16 bases. The germline CDR1 and CDR2 sequences are MNHEY and SMNVEV (reference sequence). This CDR3 spans 16 amino acids.

This TCR derives from a man under 40 in good health. The chain combines TRBV27 with TRBJ2-1; either TRBD1 or TRBD2 may supply D (5 bases each). Material for sequencing was naive CD8+ T cells sorted from blood. The CDR3 DNA sequence: TGTGCCAGCAGTCACATCGGGACCGTCACCTACAATGAGCAGTTCTTC. Residues: CASSHIGTVTYNEQFF.